This T cell receptor beta chain emerged from a study of cytomegalovirus exposure and HLA in healthy donors. As concerns this clone: Its specificity is not known.

Findings and limits, study-wide: Later analysis identified several of the most significant clusters that appeared linked to common viral pathogens.

PCR primers comprised 60 Vbeta and 13 Jbeta primers. Sequencing used immunoSEQ multiplex PCR; TCRdb keeps in-frame clones, though not all of them. The profile covers nearly 110,000 clones, with under 80% appearing a single time and roughly 6% taken by the ten largest. V gave up 3 bases and J gave up 4 bases; unmatched junction bases: 3. CDR1 SGHTA and CDR2 FQGNSA come from the germline V gene. The CDR3 runs to 15 residues. The TCR sequence derives from a woman between 50 and 59 years old in good health and CMV-seropositive. This sequence joins TRBV7-2 and TRBJ2-5; TRBD2 agrees at 12 bases. Input material: PBMCs. The CDR3 spells CASSLPSGGGETQYF. Here the CDR3 DNA reads TGTGCCAGCAGCTTGCCTAGCGGGGGGGGAGAGACCCAGTACTTC.